A single sample is the source of the 13 T cell receptor beta chains below, sequenced in a study of memory CD4+ T cells and cytomegalovirus serostatus. The sort gate was single viable CD3+CD4+CD8-CD45RO+ cells for memory CD4+ T cells. Data came from immunoSEQ multiplex PCR; TCRdb stores just in-frame clones and leaves some out. The sample lists just under 40,000 clones; 78% were seen once. The specimen sequenced was memory CD4+ T cells from blood. The receptors were gathered from an adult in good health and CMV-seronegative.

J is TRBJ1-6 and V is TRBV30; D call uncertain. This CDR3 contains 15 residues. Trimming removed 5 bases at V and 0 bases at J, with 11 bases between. The germline V gene encodes CDR1 GTSNPN and CDR2 SVGIG (reference sequence). CDR3 DNA sequence: TGTGCCTGGGCGCAAAAGAGCTCCTATAATTCACCCCTCCACTTT. This codes for CAWAQKSSYNSPLHF.

This chain joins TRBV6-4 and TRBJ2-2; D tentatively reads TRBD1 or TRBD2 (5 bases each). Germline CDR1 and CDR2: MRHNA and SNTAGT. Deletions cut 4 bases from V and 3 bases from J, with 12 bases between. The CDR3 spans 15 residues. CDR3 loop: CASSAFQGDTGELFF. The CDR3 coding sequence is TGTGCCAGCAGTGCGTTCCAGGGAGACACCGGGGAGCTGTTTTTT.

This clone was detected only once. The chain combines TRBV4-2 with TRBJ2-5, with 9 positions matching TRBD1. V trimming: 5 bases; J trimming: 4 bases; junction bases outside the gene matches: 8. The CDR3 has 15 residues. Germline CDR1 and CDR2: LGHNA and YNFKEQ. The CDR3 region has the DNA TGTGCCAGCAGCGCGACGGGACAGGGACTAGAGACCCAGTACTTC. Its translation is CASSATGQGLETQYF.

The count of this clone is one. This sequence joins TRBV5-1 and TRBJ2-2; TRBD1 matches at 9 bases. This CDR3 has 17 amino acids. V trimming: 4 bases; J trimming: 4 bases; junction bases outside the gene matches: 11. CDR1 and CDR2 from the germline V gene are SGHRS and YFSETQ. The CDR3 loop reads CASSLYRQGEGTGELFF. The CDR3 DNA follows: TGCGCCAGCAGCCTTTACCGACAGGGGGAGGGCACCGGGGAGCTGTTTTTT.

In its sample, this clone was seen a few times. The chain employs TRBV18 and TRBJ1-3, with D possibly TRBD1 on 5 matching bases. The CDR3 contains 16 residues. CDR1 is KGHSH and CDR2 is LQKENI in the germline V gene. The V end was cut by 6 bases, the J end by 0 bases, with 15 bases between. CDR3 DNA sequence: TGTGCCAGCTCTCCCCCCGAGGGACGCTCTGGAAACACCATATATTTT. Protein sequence: CASSPPEGRSGNTIYF. Full variable domain (missing parts from reference TRBV18 and TRBJ1-3): NAGVMQNPRHLVRRRGQEARLRCSPMKGHSHVYWYRQLPEEGLKFMVYLQKENIIDESGMPKERFSAEFPKEGPSILRIQQVVRGDSAAYFCASSPPEGRSGNTIYFGEGSWLTVV.

V and J are TRBV5-1 and TRBJ2-3; 8 bases match TRBD2. The germline gives CDR1 SGHRS, CDR2 YFSETQ. The V gene end was trimmed by 0 bases and the J gene end by 4 bases; junction bases not matched to a gene: 4. This CDR3 contains 15 residues. The DNA for the CDR3 is TGCGCCAGCAGCTTGGAGGGGCGGGGGGCAGATACGCAGTATTTT. Its translation: CASSLEGRGADTQYF.

The rearrangement links TRBV6-6 to TRBJ1-5; D gene unclear. Germline V lookup: CDR1 MNHNY, CDR2 SVGAGI (reference sequence). CDR3 length: 16 amino acids. V gave up 2 bases and J gave up 3 bases, with 14 bases separating them. The chain's CDR3 is CASSYIMGGYNQPQHF. The CDR3 DNA follows: TGTGCCAGCAGTTACATCATGGGAGGGTACAATCAGCCCCAGCATTTT.

This chain uses TRBV5-6 with TRBJ1-2; 10 bases are shared with TRBD1. The CDR3 contains 17 residues. Germline values: CDR1 SGHDT, CDR2 YYEEEE. The trim removed 4 bases at V and 4 bases at J, leaving 13 bases unmatched. CDR3 sequence: CASSPGQGTIPIYGYTF. The CDR3 DNA sequence: TGTGCCAGCAGCCCGGGACAGGGGACAATCCCTATCTATGGCTACACCTTC.

The rearrangement uses TRBV2 and TRBJ2-7; 7 nucleotides align to TRBD1. The CDR3 runs 13 residues. The trim removed 4 bases at V and 9 bases at J, leaving 9 bases unmatched. Germline lookup yields CDR1 SNHLY and CDR2 FYNNEI. The CDR3, as DNA: TGTGCCAGCAGTGCAGGACAGGCCGGAGGGCAGTACTTC. Its translation: CASSAGQAGGQYF.

A few counts support this clone. The chain employs TRBV9 and TRBJ1-3; a weak D match, TRBD1 (6 bases). Deletions cut 0 bases from V and 2 bases from J, with 15 bases between. This CDR3 is 17 amino acids long. Germline V CDR1 and CDR2: SGDLS, YYNGEE. CDR3 DNA: TGTGCCAGCAGCGTAGATATTCCAGGGACAACTGGAAACACCATATATTTT. Residues: CASSVDIPGTTGNTIYF.

The V and J genes are TRBV19 and TRBJ2-3, with a possible D match to TRBD1 (6 bases). The CDR3 runs 16 residues. With 4 bases removed from V and 1 base from J, the gap between germline ends came to 15 bases. The V gene's germline CDR1 is LNHDA and CDR2 SQIVND (reference sequence). CDR3 DNA sequence: TGTGCCAGTAGTACCTACAGGGCCCTCCGCACAGATACGCAGTATTTT. Protein product: CASSTYRALRTDTQYF.

This clone was counted a single time. The rearrangement uses TRBV11-3 and TRBJ2-3; no clear D. The V gene lost 2 bases and the J gene lost 0 bases, with 9 bases spanning the gap. The CDR3 contains 15 residues. Germline V gene sequence: CDR1 SGHNT, CDR2 YENEEA. This chain's CDR3 is CASSLFGESTDTQYF. In DNA, the CDR3 is TGTGCCAGCAGCTTATTTGGGGAAAGCACAGATACGCAGTATTTT. Complete variable domain (other parts from reference TRBV11-3 and TRBJ2-3): EAGVVQSPRYKIIEKKQPVAFWCNPISGHNTLYWYLQNLGQGPELLIRYENEEAVDDSQLPKDRFSAERLKGVDSTLKIQPAELGDSAVYLCASSLFGESTDTQYFGPGTRLTVL.

V and J are TRBV6-1 and TRBJ1-2; 8 bases map to TRBD1. From germline, CDR1 is MNHNS and CDR2 SASEGT. This CDR3 is 13 amino acids long. Unmatched junction bases numbered 2, after V lost 5 bases and J lost 3 bases. CDR3 DNA: TGTGCCAGCAGTCCGACAGGGGACTATGGCTACACCTTC. It is translated as CASSPTGDYGYTF.